This T cell receptor beta chain was sequenced during a study of T cell responses to AZD1222 COVID-19 vaccine listed by TCRdb under 2021. Context from the whole study: AZD1222 recipients whose second dose came at about 4 weeks and those whose second dose came at about 12 weeks were combined into one group, since spike-specific TCR depth and breadth did not differ between the two schedules. A total of 230 or so trial participants underwent TCR sequencing, of whom 200 to 220 received two doses of AZD1222 and about 25 received two doses of the MenACWY control vaccine. Trial participants were enrolled into age subgroups of 18-55, 56-69 and 70-plus years, which contained around 150, 29 and 61 TCR-sequenced participants, respectively. The study at large found these results: The whole spike protein was spanned by vaccine-associated CD4 TCRs, and dominant responses were seen in regions 160-218 and 743-854. Because no samples from the day 14 peak response were available, repertoires could be characterized only after the peak T cell response. Most participants were white British and females outnumbered males, and the authors suggested that clonal diversity may have been underestimated. In the small 56-69-year group, the increase in depth fell short of significance, most likely because of low power. After two AZD1222 doses, both the breadth and the depth of spike-specific TCRs were significantly higher than at day 0 and than in MenACWY recipients. Conclusions about previously exposed vaccinees are limited because only six or seven AZD1222 recipients were SARS-CoV-2 seropositive at baseline. Nearly half of unique spike-specific TCRs reportedly recognized epitopes outside regions mutated in the B.1.351 and B.1.1.7 variants.

The CDR3 starts with the cysteine, ends with the phenylalanine, and has 14 residues. Only the CDR3 DNA stays, 42 bases, in frame from base 1. V loses 0 bases, J loses 6 bases, and the germline ends lie 9 bases apart. Taken from the germline V gene, the CDR1 and CDR2 loops are MNHEY and SVGAGI. The CDR3 regions of human TCRbeta chains were analyzed by immunosequencing. Per the source publication's procedure: TCRs in the repertoires were matched against a reference library of SARS-CoV-2-specific TCRs that had been generated with the MIRA antigen-specificity platform. Breadth meant the fraction of unique TCRs that were SARS-CoV-2-associated, whereas depth meant the fraction of total T cells that were SARS-CoV-2-associated. Using the MIRA data, each spike-specific TCR was mapped to the spike region that the TCR reacts to and placed in a CD4 or CD8 class. Log10-transformed breadth and depth values were compared by one-way ANOVA with Sidak's multiple comparisons tests. TCRdb holds this immuneACCESS table with in-frame rearrangements only. Some clones are missing; in checked studies, unresolved V genes explain under half, and the rest has no known cause. V and J calls and clone size are copied from that table; D and trimming were computed from the DNA. A total of roughly 140,000 clones appear in this sample, about 95% of them only once. The ten most abundant clones make up roughly 1.3% of the sample.

With regard to this clone: The antigen it binds to is not known. Qualities for individual bases were not recorded, and no much larger clone is one base off.

Sample time point, as interpreted from the label and publication: baseline before first vaccination. The vaccinee samples were drawn from two UK trials, COV001 and COV002, one of which was a single-blind randomized controlled phase 2/3 trial testing AZD1222 (ChAdOx1 nCoV-19) in healthy adults. For TCRbeta chain sequencing, PBMC samples were collected from trial participants at day 0 and at day 28 after the second dose. The receptor's source is an adult in good health. This chain joins TRBV6-5 to TRBJ1-5; confidence is insufficient to name the D gene. The material was peripheral blood, obtained on day 0 of AZD1222 vaccination. The DNA sequence is as follows: TGTGCCAGCAGTTACTCGAGAGGGTTTCAGCCCCAGCATTTT. This codes for CASSYSRGFQPQHF.